The 27 T cell receptor beta chains in this list originate from one sample, sequenced in a study of siplizumab effects on memory and regulatory T cells. Method: immunoSEQ multiplex PCR; TCRdb's copy keeps in-frame clones and lacks some. In the table there are 55,000 to 70,000 clones, 85% to 95% of which are singletons. The sample was CD8+ T cells sorted from blood. The receptors derive from a human donor in good health.

The chain joins TRBV7-9 to TRBJ2-7; D gene uncertain. V was trimmed by 5 bases and J by 3 bases, leaving 8 bases between them. CDR3 length: 12 amino acids. CDR1 SEHNR and CDR2 FQNEAQ come from the germline V gene (reference sequence). CDR3 loop: CASSPGLYEQYF. The CDR3 nucleotides are TGTGCCAGCAGCCCCGGTCTCTACGAGCAGTACTTC.

V gene TRBV11-2 combines with J gene TRBJ2-7; no clear D. The CDR3 spans 13 residues. Trimming removed 5 bases from V and 4 bases from J, with 12 bases in between. Per germline, CDR1 SGHAT and CDR2 FQNNGV. The DNA for the CDR3 is TGTGCCAGCAGCCGAGGTACAGAGTACGAGCAGTACTTC. This codes for CASSRGTEYEQYF.

The count of this clone is one. This rearrangement joins TRBV27 to TRBJ2-1; TRBD1 is a possible D gene (5 bases). V was clipped by 8 bases and J by 5 bases, with 13 bases between them. Looked up from germline, CDR1 is MNHEY and CDR2 is SMNVEV (reference sequence). The CDR3 is 13 residues long. The CDR3 reads CASLGQGHNEQFF. The CDR3, as DNA: TGTGCCAGCTTGGGGCAGGGTCACAATGAGCAGTTCTTC.

The chain employs TRBV6-5 and TRBJ2-1, with no clear D. Germline V lookup: CDR1 MNHEY, CDR2 SVGAGI. The CDR3 totals 13 residues. Trimming stripped 0 bases from V and 5 bases from J, with 5 bases between. CDR3 coding DNA: TGTGCCAGCAGTTACTCGAGGCACAATGAGCAGTTCTTC. Translated, it gives CASSYSRHNEQFF.

The V gene is TRBV7-3, the J gene TRBJ1-3; unclear D gene. From germline, CDR1 is SGHTA and CDR2 FQGTGA. Trimming removed 5 bases at V and 0 bases at J, with 8 bases between. This CDR3 comprises 14 residues. The CDR3 protein is CASSLNLSGNTIYF. Here the CDR3 DNA reads TGTGCCAGCAGCCTAAACCTCTCTGGAAACACCATATATTTT.

The chain employs TRBV9 and TRBJ2-7; 7 positions match TRBD2. Germline V lookup: CDR1 SGDLS, CDR2 YYNGEE. V shed 0 bases and J 2 bases; nucleotides not matched to a gene: 5. The length of the CDR3 is 15 residues. The CDR3 reads CASSVGGGRAYEQYF. CDR3 nucleotide sequence: TGTGCCAGCAGCGTAGGAGGTGGGAGGGCCTACGAGCAGTACTTC.

This rearrangement joins TRBV4-1 to TRBJ2-4; maybe TRBD1 (5 bases). Germline values: CDR1 MGHRA, CDR2 YSYEKL. The CDR3 totals 13 residues. Trimming shortened V by 8 bases and J by 15 bases, and 23 bases separated the two germline ends. CDR3 bases: TGCGCCAGCGCCACCCAGGGTGGGTATCCTCCGTACTTC. Translated, it gives CASATQGGYPPYF.

This sequence joins TRBV15 and TRBJ2-1, with D unclear. This CDR3 has 13 residues. CDR1 and CDR2 (germline): LNHNV, YYDKDF (reference sequence). The ends were cut back, 0 bases at V and 7 bases at J, with 7 bases in the middle. CDR3 amino acids: CATSRDPHNEQFF. Written as DNA, the CDR3 is TGTGCCACCAGCAGAGATCCCCATAATGAGCAGTTCTTC. Full variable domain (rest looked up from reference TRBV15 and TRBJ2-1): DAMVIQNPRYQVTQFGKPVTLSCSQTLNHNVMYWYQQKSSQAPKLLFHYYDKDFNNEADTPDNFQSRRPNTSFCFLDIRSPGLGDTAMYLCATSRDPHNEQFFGPGTRLTVL.

The rearrangement joins TRBV7-9 to TRBJ1-4; 7 bases agree with TRBD1. V dropped 6 bases and J dropped 4; count of bases not matched to a gene: 2. Germline values: CDR1 SEHNR, CDR2 FQNEAQ (reference sequence). This CDR3 spans 13 amino acids. In DNA form, the CDR3 reads TGTGCCAGCAGAGGGGGCGGTAATGAAAAACTGTTTTTT. Translation gives CASRGGGNEKLFF.

The CDR3 is CASDPGTSGTYNEQFF. The CDR3 DNA sequence: TGTGCCAGTGACCCCGGGACTAGCGGCACCTACAATGAGCAGTTCTTC. The chain recombines TRBV19 with TRBJ2-1; TRBD2 matches 11 bases. The CDR3 is 16 residues long. The trim removed 8 bases at V and 2 bases at J, leaving 8 bases unmatched. Looked up from germline, CDR1 is LNHDA and CDR2 is SQIVND (reference sequence).

The chain links TRBV18 to TRBJ2-7, with D possibly matching TRBD1 (5 bases). The germline CDR1 and CDR2 sequences are KGHSH and LQKENI. The CDR3 covers 14 residues. Trimming pared 3 bases from V and 3 bases from J, leaving 12 bases between. The CDR3 DNA follows: TGTGCCAGCTCACCCCCCGACAGATACTACGAGCAGTACTTC. Encoded protein: CASSPPDRYYEQYF.

The rearrangement uses TRBV6-4 and TRBJ1-5, with D possibly being TRBD1 (5 bases). The CDR3 consists of 17 residues. V was clipped by 0 bases and J by 5 bases, with 17 bases between them. CDR1 and CDR2 (germline): MRHNA, SNTAGT. The CDR3 here is CASSDSWQASGDQPQHF. In DNA form, the CDR3 reads TGTGCCAGCAGTGACTCTTGGCAGGCCTCGGGGGATCAGCCCCAGCATTTT.

This chain joins TRBV23-1 and TRBJ2-1; D is perhaps TRBD1 (6 bases). TRBV23-1 is an open reading frame, and its role is uncertain. CDR3 size: 13 residues. The V end was cut by 4 bases, the J end by 3 bases, with 7 bases between. The CDR3 sequence is CASSRDNYNEQFF. The CDR3 region has the DNA TGCGCCAGCAGTCGGGACAACTACAATGAGCAGTTCTTC.

The chain has TRBV27 and TRBJ2-7; D is undetermined. Trimming cost V 3 bases and J 2 bases, with 14 bases left between them. The CDR3 runs 15 residues. Germline V gene sequence: CDR1 MNHEY, CDR2 SMNVEV (reference sequence). The CDR3 DNA is TGTGCCAGCAGTTTTAGCACAGCAGGAACCTACGAGCAGTACTTC. Protein sequence: CASSFSTAGTYEQYF.

Notes on this clone: The sample carries other DNA sequences with the same CDR3. The J gene is TRBJ1-2, the V gene TRBV9; D gene unclear. The V end was cut by 3 bases, the J end by 4 bases, with 4 bases between. The length of the CDR3 is 11 residues. The germline V gene has CDR1 SGDLS and CDR2 YYNGEE. CDR3 nucleotides: TGTGCCAGCAGCGGGTCCTATGGCTACACCTTC. This sequence encodes CASSGSYGYTF.

The rearrangement links TRBV10-1 to TRBJ2-3; D gene unclear. The germline V gene encodes CDR1 WNHNN and CDR2 SYGVQD (reference sequence). This CDR3 is 14 amino acids long. Trimming pared 2 bases from V and 0 bases from J, leaving 6 bases between. CDR3 in amino acids: CASSERFSTDTQYF. In nucleotides, the CDR3 is TGCGCCAGCAGTGAGAGGTTCAGCACAGATACGCAGTATTTT.

This clone is termed medium-sized. Sequence at one end of the junction differs from germline and may be a read error. This CDR3 is also generated by other DNA sequences in the sample. V gene TRBV7-6 combines with J gene TRBJ2-1; TRBD2 aligns across 7 bases. Germline V lookup: CDR1 SGHVS, CDR2 FNYEAQ. The CDR3 has 14 residues. DNA for the CDR3: TGTGCTAGCAGTCCGCTGGGGAGGGAGGGTGAGCAGTTCTTC. The encoded protein is CASSPLGREGEQFF.

The chain has TRBV2 and TRBJ1-4; D is possibly TRBD1 (5 bases). The V end lost 8 bases, the J end lost 9 bases, and 16 bases lay between the germline ends. Germline V gene sequence: CDR1 SNHLY, CDR2 FYNNEI. The CDR3 consists of 13 residues. The CDR3 is CASEDPGGQKLFF. CDR3 in DNA: TGTGCCAGCGAGGATCCTGGGGGTCAAAAACTGTTTTTT.

The chain has TRBV4-1 and TRBJ2-5; D possibly corresponds to TRBD1 (6 bases). V dropped 4 bases and J dropped 4 bases, with 10 bases sitting between them. This CDR3 region has 13 residues. CDR1 is MGHRA and CDR2 is YSYEKL in the germline V gene. The CDR3 loop is CASSRYRVETQYF. CDR3 DNA sequence: TGCGCCAGCAGCCGTTACAGGGTAGAGACCCAGTACTTC.

The chain couples TRBV5-6 to TRBJ2-7; 9 nucleotides line up with TRBD2. The CDR3 has 16 residues. With 3 bases clipped from V and 3 bases from J, the junction kept 10 bases outside the gene matches. CDR1 SGHDT and CDR2 YYEEEE come from the germline V gene. CDR3 bases: TGTGCCAGCAGCTCCGCGGGGGGACTAGCTAACTACGAGCAGTACTTC. Translation gives CASSSAGGLANYEQYF. The whole variable domain, remainder taken from reference TRBV5-6 and TRBJ2-7, is DAGVTQSPTHLIKTRGQQVTLRCSPKSGHDTVSWYQQALGQGPQFIFQYYEEEERQRGNFPDRFSGHQFPNYSSELNVNALLLGDSALYLCASSSAGGLANYEQYFGPGTRLTVT.

The chain links TRBV19 to TRBJ1-1; TRBD1 matches at 9 bases. The CDR3 totals 13 residues. With 9 bases clipped from V and 5 bases from J, the junction kept 7 bases outside the gene matches. CDR1 and CDR2 from the germline V gene are LNHDA and SQIVND (reference sequence). The CDR3 protein is CASIQGARTEAFF. CDR3 in DNA: TGTGCCAGCATACAGGGGGCGCGGACTGAAGCTTTCTTT.

The V and J genes are TRBV9 and TRBJ2-5, with a weak D call TRBD2 (7 bases). V lost 6 bases, J lost 5 bases, and 14 bases lay in between. This CDR3 contains 13 residues. Germline V gene lookup returns CDR1 SGDLS and CDR2 YYNGEE. The CDR3 coding sequence is TGTGCCAGCAACGCGGGGGACAAGGAGACCCAGTACTTC. It specifies CASNAGDKETQYF. Based on the CDR3 plus reference TRBV9 and TRBJ2-5, the full variable domain is DSGVTQTPKHLITATGQRVTLRCSPRSGDLSVYWYQQSLDQGLQFLIQYYNGEERAKGNILERFSAQQFPDLHSELNLSSLELGDSALYFCASNAGDKETQYFGPGTRLLVL.

The chain employs TRBV6-5 and TRBJ1-1; D perhaps matches TRBD1 (5 bases). V was trimmed by 7 bases and J by 5 bases, leaving 17 bases between them. Per germline, CDR1 MNHEY and CDR2 SVGAGI. The CDR3 consists of 14 residues. CDR3 DNA sequence: TGTGCCAGCATTGTGGGGGTTGGGGGAACTGAAGCTTTCTTT. Its protein is CASIVGVGGTEAFF.

The gene calls are TRBV7-2 and TRBJ2-7; D is possibly TRBD2 (6 bases). V was cut by 1 base and J by 5 bases, with 15 bases left in between. The V gene's germline CDR1 is SGHTA and CDR2 FQGNSA. The CDR3 is made up of 15 amino acids. The CDR3 loop reads CASSLGPGVPNEQYF. CDR3 in DNA: TGTGCCAGCAGCTTAGGCCCGGGAGTACCCAACGAGCAGTACTTC.

V and J are TRBV7-9 and TRBJ2-2; TRBD1 agrees at 10 bases. Germline trimming cut 2 bases from V and 3 bases from J; bases unmatched to any gene: 3. CDR3 length: 16 amino acids. Germline assignment: CDR1 SEHNR and CDR2 FQNEAQ (reference sequence). CDR3 sequence reads: CASSLPGQGDTGELFF. The CDR3 nucleotides read TGTGCCAGCAGCTTACCAGGACAGGGGGACACCGGGGAGCTGTTTTTT.

The rearrangement links TRBV13 to TRBJ2-7; 8 positions agree with TRBD1. CDR1 PRHDT and CDR2 FYEKMQ come from the germline V gene (reference sequence). Losses at the gene ends were 5 bases for V and 5 bases for J; bases not matched to a gene: 5. The CDR3 contains 13 residues. The CDR3 DNA follows: TGTGCCAGCAGCGTGGACAGGGCCCACGAGCAGTACTTC. Encoded protein: CASSVDRAHEQYF.

The chain links TRBV19 to TRBJ1-2, with 9 nucleotides matching TRBD1. With V trimmed by 6 bases and J by 7 bases, 6 bases remained unmatched. The CDR3 length is 13 residues. From germline, CDR1 is LNHDA and CDR2 SQIVND (reference sequence). The CDR3 protein is CASSGTGFGGYTF. CDR3 nucleotides: TGTGCCAGTAGCGGGACAGGGTTCGGTGGCTACACCTTC.